These 8 T cell receptor beta chains came from one sample sequenced in a study of cytomegalovirus exposure and HLA in healthy donors. Both 60 Vbeta primers and 13 Jbeta primers went into the PCR. The protocol was immunoSEQ multiplex PCR, while the TCRdb copy is restricted to in-frame clones and leaves out a portion. The sample carries roughly 170,000 clones, more than 70% recorded once. The sequenced sample was PBMCs. These receptors were taken from a woman aged 45-65 years in good health and CMV-seropositive.

The V gene is TRBV4-3, the J gene TRBJ2-2, with 8 bases fitting TRBD2. The CDR3 extends over 16 amino acids. The junction had 4 bases not matched to a gene; V was cut back by 0 bases and J by 4 bases. Per germline, CDR1 LGHNA and CDR2 YSLEER. CDR3 DNA: TGCGCCAGCAGCCAAGATCCCCGGGGGGGCACCGGGGAGCTGTTTTTT. Its protein is CASSQDPRGGTGELFF.

This clone was seen a handful of times. The chain is built from TRBV6-6 and TRBJ1-2; TRBD1 is a possible D gene (5 bases). V dropped 0 bases and J dropped 3 bases, with 14 bases sitting between them. Germline V gives CDR1 MNHNY, CDR2 SVGAGI (reference sequence). This CDR3 has 16 amino acids. CDR3 in amino acids: CASSYSKTRVDYGYTF. CDR3 sequence (DNA): TGTGCCAGCAGTTACTCGAAAACCAGGGTTGACTATGGCTACACCTTC.

This rearrangement joins TRBV29-1 to TRBJ2-3, with TRBD2 identical over 8 bases. V lost 3 bases to trimming and J lost 11 bases; unmatched junction nucleotides: 7. CDR1 is SQVTM and CDR2 is ANQGSEA in the germline V gene. The CDR3 consists of 12 residues. The CDR3, as DNA: TGCAGCGTTGATGGGGTAGCGGGGCAGCAGTATTTT. Encoded protein: CSVDGVAGQQYF.

The genes are TRBV4-2 and TRBJ1-5; D might be TRBD1 (5 bases). Trimming cost V 4 bases and J 10 bases, with 17 bases left between them. Germline V gene lookup returns CDR1 LGHNA and CDR2 YNFKEQ. The CDR3 is made up of 14 amino acids. The DNA for the CDR3 is TGTGCCAGCAGCCCTGCCCTGGGGCGAGGACCCCAGCATTTT. Translation gives CASSPALGRGPQHF.

The J gene is TRBJ2-2, the V gene TRBV29-1; TRBD1 is a possible D gene (6 bases). Looked up from germline, CDR1 is SQVTM and CDR2 is ANQGSEA. This CDR3 region has 15 residues. V gave up 2 bases and J gave up 0 bases, with 10 bases separating them. The chain's CDR3 is CSVETGLTNTGELFF. In nucleotides, the CDR3 is TGCAGCGTTGAAACAGGGCTTACGAACACCGGGGAGCTGTTTTTT.

The chain joins TRBV4-1 to TRBJ2-2; 10 positions agree with TRBD1. Germline loops: CDR1 MGHRA, CDR2 YSYEKL. The CDR3 length is 15 residues. V lost 4 bases and J lost 6; bases outside the gene matches: 5. CDR3 in DNA: TGCGCCAGCAGCCTTCGGACAGGGGGTCCCGGGGAGCTGTTTTTT. Translating gives CASSLRTGGPGELFF.

This chain uses TRBV5-4 with TRBJ2-5; 9 bases line up with TRBD1. The germline V gene has CDR1 SGHNT and CDR2 YYREEE (reference sequence). CDR3 length: 13 amino acids. DNA of the CDR3: TGTGCTGCAGGGGGACAGGGACAAGAGACCCAGTACTTC. Protein product: CAAGGQGQETQYF.

This clone was seen only once. The V gene is TRBV7-3, the J gene TRBJ2-3; 9 positions match TRBD2. Germline values: CDR1 SGHTA, CDR2 FQGTGA. The V gene end was trimmed by 2 bases and the J gene end by 5 bases; junction bases not matched to a gene: 8. The CDR3 spans 16 residues. CDR3: CASSLWGGGVEDTQYF. DNA for the CDR3: TGTGCCAGCAGCTTATGGGGCGGGGGGGTAGAAGATACGCAGTATTTT.